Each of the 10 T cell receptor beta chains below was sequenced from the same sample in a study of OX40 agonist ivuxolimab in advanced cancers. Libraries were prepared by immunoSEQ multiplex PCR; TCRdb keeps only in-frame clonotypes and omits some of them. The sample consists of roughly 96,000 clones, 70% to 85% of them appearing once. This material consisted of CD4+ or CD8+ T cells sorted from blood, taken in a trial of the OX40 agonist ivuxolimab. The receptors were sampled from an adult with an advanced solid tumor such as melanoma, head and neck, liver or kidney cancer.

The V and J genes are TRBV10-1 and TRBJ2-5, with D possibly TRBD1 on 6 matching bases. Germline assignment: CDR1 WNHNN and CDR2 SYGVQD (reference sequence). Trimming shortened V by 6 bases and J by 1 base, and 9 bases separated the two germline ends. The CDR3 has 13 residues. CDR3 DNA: TGCGCCAGCAGCCGGACAGCCCAAGAGACCCAGTACTTC. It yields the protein CASSRTAQETQYF.

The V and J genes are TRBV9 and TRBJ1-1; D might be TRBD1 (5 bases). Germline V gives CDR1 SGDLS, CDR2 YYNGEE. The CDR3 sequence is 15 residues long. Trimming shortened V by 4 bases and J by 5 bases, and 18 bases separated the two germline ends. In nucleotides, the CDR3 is TGTGCCAGCAGCCTATCGCAGGGAGGGGAGACTGAAGCTTTCTTT. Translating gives CASSLSQGGETEAFF.

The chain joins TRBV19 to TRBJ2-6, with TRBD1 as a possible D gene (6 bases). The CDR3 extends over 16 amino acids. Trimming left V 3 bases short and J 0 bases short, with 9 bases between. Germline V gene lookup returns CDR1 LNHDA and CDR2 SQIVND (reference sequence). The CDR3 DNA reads TGTGCCAGTAGTATGGGGGACACCTCTGGGGCCAACGTCCTGACTTTC. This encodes CASSMGDTSGANVLTF.

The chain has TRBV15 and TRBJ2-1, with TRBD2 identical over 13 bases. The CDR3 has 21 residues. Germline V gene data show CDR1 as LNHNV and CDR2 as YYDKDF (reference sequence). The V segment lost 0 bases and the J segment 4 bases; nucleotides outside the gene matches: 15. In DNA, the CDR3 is TGTGCCACCAGCAGAGATCGAGAGTGGACTAGCGGGGGAGGCGCTTACAATGAGCAGTTCTTC. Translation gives CATSRDREWTSGGGAYNEQFF.

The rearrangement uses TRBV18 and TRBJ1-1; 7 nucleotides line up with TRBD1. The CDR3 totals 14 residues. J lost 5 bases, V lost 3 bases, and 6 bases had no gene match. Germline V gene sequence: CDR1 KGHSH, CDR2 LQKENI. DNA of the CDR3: TGTGCCAGCTCACCCGACAGGGAGGATACTGAAGCTTTCTTT. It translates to CASSPDREDTEAFF.

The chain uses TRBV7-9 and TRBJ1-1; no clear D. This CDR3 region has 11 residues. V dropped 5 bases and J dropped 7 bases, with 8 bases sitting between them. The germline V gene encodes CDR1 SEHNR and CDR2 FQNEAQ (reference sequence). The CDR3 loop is CASSPLGEAFF. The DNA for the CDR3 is TGTGCCAGCAGCCCCCTCGGTGAAGCTTTCTTT.

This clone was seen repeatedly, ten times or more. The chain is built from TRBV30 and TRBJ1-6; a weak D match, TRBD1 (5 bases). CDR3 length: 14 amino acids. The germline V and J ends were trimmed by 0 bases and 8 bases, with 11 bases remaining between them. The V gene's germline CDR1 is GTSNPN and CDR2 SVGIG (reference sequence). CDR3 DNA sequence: TGTGCCTGGAGTGTAAGTTTGGGGGATTCACCCCTCCACTTT. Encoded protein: CAWSVSLGDSPLHF.

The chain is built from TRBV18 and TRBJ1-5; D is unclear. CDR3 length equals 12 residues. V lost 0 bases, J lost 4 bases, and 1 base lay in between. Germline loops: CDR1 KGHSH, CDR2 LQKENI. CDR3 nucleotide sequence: TGTGCCAGCTCACCACCAAATCAGCCCCAGCATTTT. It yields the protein CASSPPNQPQHF.

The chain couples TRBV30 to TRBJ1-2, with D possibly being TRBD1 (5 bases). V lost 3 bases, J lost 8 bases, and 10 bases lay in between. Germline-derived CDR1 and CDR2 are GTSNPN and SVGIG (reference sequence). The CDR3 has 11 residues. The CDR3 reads CAWRRGAGYTF. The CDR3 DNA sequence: TGTGCCTGGAGAAGGGGAGCCGGCTACACCTTC.

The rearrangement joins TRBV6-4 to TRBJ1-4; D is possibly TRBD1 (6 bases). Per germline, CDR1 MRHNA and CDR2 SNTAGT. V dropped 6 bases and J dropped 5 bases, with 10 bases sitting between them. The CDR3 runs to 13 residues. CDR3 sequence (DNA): TGTGCCAGCAGGAGGGGGAGGAATGAAAAACTGTTTTTT. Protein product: CASRRGRNEKLFF.